This TCR beta chain appears in the sequencing data of a study of cytomegalovirus exposure and HLA in healthy donors. For the study at large: About 80 million unique TCRs from HLA-typed donors were held in an early data release. There were some 400 genotyped donors. Of these, 81% fell in the genetic ancestry cluster associated with self-reported Caucasian donors. Study outcomes and limitations: With further analysis later on, most CMV-associated TCR beta chains appeared HLA-restricted.

Germline values: CDR1 SGHAT, CDR2 FQNNGV. V lost 4 bases, J lost 8 bases, and 9 bases stayed unmatched. The CDR3 covers 15 residues. As regards this clone: The antigen is not known.

The PCR made use of 60 Vbeta and 13 Jbeta primers. Measured with immunoSEQ multiplex PCR; TCRdb has only the in-frame clones, and not every one. The data show more than 95,000 clones, 60% to 85% seen once. This chain joins TRBV11-2 and TRBJ2-1; 9 bases are a match to TRBD1. This clonotype originated in a woman younger than 35 in good health and CMV-seropositive. The material sequenced was PBMCs. This CDR3 is CASSSPGTGTDEQFF. The CDR3 bases are TGTGCCAGCAGCTCCCCCGGGACAGGGACCGATGAGCAGTTCTTC. Full variable domain (remainder filled in from reference TRBV11-2 and TRBJ2-1): EAGVAQSPRYKIIEKRQSVAFWCNPISGHATLYWYQQILGQGPKLLIQFQNNGVVDDSQLPKDRFSAERLKGVDSTLKIQPAKLEDSAVYLCASSSPGTGTDEQFFGPGTRLTVL.